These T cell receptor beta chains were read from a single sample in a study of blood T cell repertoires in COVID-19. Repertoires were generated with immunoSEQ multiplex PCR, while TCRdb's copy carries only in-frame clones and drops some. This sample has 250,000 to 300,000 clones, with approximately 85% found just once. Input material: PBMCs or T cells enriched from blood (not recorded which). These receptors all come from a woman aged 50 to 60 who had recovered from COVID-19. The CDR3 runs from the conserved cysteine through the conserved F or W. The order of the fields is clone size, V gene, CDR3 protein. Clone size is stated in some rows and not others, as once, few, many or a class when expanded.

once | TRBV5-1 | CASSSGQGRFRSAEQYF
. | TRBV6-1 | CASSEVEGGNSPLHF
. | TRBV18 | CASSPRTSGILYNEQFF
. | TRBV10-3 | CAAQGVGYTF
once | TRBV6-6 | CASSYPRAGASIGYTF
. | TRBV30 | CAWIKDNSYEQYF
. | TRBV11-2 | CASRGGQGAGGYTF
once | TRBV18 | CASSPPGAGASGNTIYF
once | TRBV27 | CASSQNWGVGGYTF
once | TRBV6-2/TRBV6-3 | CASSSPYSYEQYF
. | TRBV3-1/TRBV3-2 | CASSQVQGNSPLHF
. | TRBV9 | CASSVWDITSGNTIYF
. | TRBV24-1 | CATSDPRTDGTQYF
few | TRBV3-1/TRBV3-2 | CASSPPWTANYGYTF
. | TRBV9 | CASSVDLGGDEQFF
. | TRBV10-3 | CAISSGGSENTIYF
. | TRBV18 | CASSPPGQGTWGTNEKLFF
. | TRBV5-6 | CASSLLGTGSYNEQFF
. | TRBV5-1 | CASNPLGTANSPLHF
. | TRBV7-9 | CASSLETGVNEQYF